Each of the 6 T cell receptor beta chains below was sequenced from the same sample in a study of beta chain features in type 1 diabetes. Reverse transcribing all isolated RNA meant expressed TCRB transcripts were sequenced. Profiling relied on immunoSEQ multiplex PCR, and the TCRdb table lists in-frame clones only, not all of them. In the table there are under 300,000 clones, over 11% of which are singletons. Their target antigens are unknown. Study-wide results and limits: Among patients with Type 1 diabetes, TCRB CDR3s were moderately but significantly shorter in every one of the four CD4+ subsets.

What was sequenced was naive CD4+ T cells from blood. The receptors here all came from a man aged 25-45 years with type 1 diabetes.

This clone has more than one count but fewer than ten. The chain uses TRBV14 and TRBJ2-2, with TRBD1 matching over 7 bases. The trim removed 4 bases at V and 4 bases at J, leaving 0 bases unmatched. Germline CDR1 reads SGHDN; CDR2 reads FVKESK. CDR3 length: 13 amino acids. CDR3 amino acids: CASSRQGTGELFF. In nucleotides, the CDR3 is TGTGCCAGCAGCCGACAGGGCACCGGGGAGCTGTTTTTT. The whole variable domain, remainder taken from reference TRBV14 and TRBJ2-2, is EAGVTQFPSHSVIEKGQTVTLRCDPISGHDNLYWYRRVMGKEIKFLLHFVKESKQDESGMPNNRFLAERTGGTYSTLKVQPAELEDSGVYFCASSRQGTGELFFGEGSRLTVL.

There are a few counts of this clone. The chain uses TRBV7-9 and TRBJ1-2; D unresolved. The CDR3 spans 12 residues. Per germline, CDR1 SEHNR and CDR2 FQNEAQ (reference sequence). V lost 4 bases to trimming and J lost 4 bases, with 7 bases between them. CDR3 region: CASSYEAYGYTF. The CDR3 bases are TGTGCCAGCAGCTACGAAGCCTATGGCTACACCTTC.

The chain couples TRBV5-6 to TRBJ2-5; D remains ambiguous. The CDR3 has 14 residues. V was cut by 4 bases and J by 1 base, with 11 bases left in between. Germline CDR1 and CDR2: SGHDT and YYEEEE. The CDR3 sequence is CASSPVGVQETQYF. The CDR3 nucleotides read TGTGCCAGCAGCCCGGTCGGAGTCCAAGAGACCCAGTACTTC.

A few counts support this clone. The chain employs TRBV9 and TRBJ2-7, with D tentatively TRBD1 (6 bases). This CDR3 contains 17 residues. Trimming took off 0 bases at V and 5 bases at J, with 21 bases between the two ends. The germline CDR1 and CDR2 sequences are SGDLS and YYNGEE. CDR3 sequence reads: CASSVATTQGTPHEQYF. The CDR3, as DNA: TGTGCCAGCAGCGTAGCTACAACCCAGGGGACCCCCCACGAGCAGTACTTC. Drawing the rest from reference TRBV9 and TRBJ2-7, the complete variable domain is DSGVTQTPKHLITATGQRVTLRCSPRSGDLSVYWYQQSLDQGLQFLIQYYNGEERAKGNILERFSAQQFPDLHSELNLSSLELGDSALYFCASSVATTQGTPHEQYFGPGTRLTVT.

This clone was counted between two and nine times. J is TRBJ2-1 and V is TRBV5-1, with 10 bases fitting TRBD2. V trimming: 5 bases; J trimming: 4 bases; junction bases outside the gene matches: 6. The CDR3 has 15 amino acids. CDR1 SGHRS and CDR2 YFSETQ come from the germline V gene. The CDR3 loop is CASRGLASIYNEQFF. The CDR3 nucleotides read TGCGCCAGCAGGGGACTAGCGTCGATATACAATGAGCAGTTCTTC. Drawing the rest from reference TRBV5-1 and TRBJ2-1, the complete variable domain is KAGVTQTPRYLIKTRGQQVTLSCSPISGHRSVSWYQQTPGQGLQFLFEYFSETQRNKGNFPGRFSGRQFSNSRSEMNVSTLELGDSALYLCASRGLASIYNEQFFGPGTRLTVL.

This chain joins TRBV4-1 and TRBJ2-6; 7 bases are shared with TRBD1. Unmatched junction bases numbered 7, after V lost 5 bases and J lost 0 bases. CDR3 size: 17 residues. Looked up from germline, CDR1 is MGHRA and CDR2 is YSYEKL. The CDR3 here is CASSEQGRSSGANVLTF. CDR3 DNA: TGCGCCAGCAGCGAACAGGGGCGTAGCTCTGGGGCCAACGTCCTGACTTTC.